Presented here are 12 T cell receptor beta chains from one specimen sequenced in a study of shared T cell receptors in the human thymus. TCRdb's copy holds only in-frame clones and misses some; the assay was immunoSEQ multiplex PCR. The profile shows approximately 760,000 clones, 80% to 90% of them singletons. The data were also submitted as part of a second study, on human thymus T cells.

Sequences were obtained from thymocytes. The receptor set was obtained from a girl under three years old with a congenital heart defect.

The CDR3 loop is CASSRGNTIYF. In DNA, the CDR3 is TGCGCCAGCAGTAGAGGAAACACCATATATTTT. The chain carries TRBV5-1 and TRBJ1-3, with D unresolved. The CDR3 is 11 amino acids. The ends were cut back, 5 bases at V and 4 bases at J, with 4 bases in the middle. CDR1 SGHRS and CDR2 YFSETQ come from the germline V gene. Full variable domain (missing parts from reference TRBV5-1 and TRBJ1-3): KAGVTQTPRYLIKTRGQQVTLSCSPISGHRSVSWYQQTPGQGLQFLFEYFSETQRNKGNFPGRFSGRQFSNSRSEMNVSTLELGDSALYLCASSRGNTIYFGEGSWLTVV.

The chain links TRBV5-4 to TRBJ1-1, with TRBD1 matching 7 bases. Germline CDR1 is SGHNT and CDR2 is YYREEE (reference sequence). The V segment lost 5 bases and the J segment 5 bases; nucleotides outside the gene matches: 12. This CDR3 spans 15 amino acids. The chain's CDR3 is CASSFPGTERTEAFF. CDR3 in DNA: TGTGCCAGCAGTTTCCCTGGGACAGAGAGGACTGAAGCTTTCTTT.

The J gene is TRBJ1-2, the V gene TRBV5-1; 7 nucleotides agree with TRBD1. Per germline, CDR1 SGHRS and CDR2 YFSETQ. The CDR3 covers 17 residues. The ends lost 4 bases at V and 0 bases at J; junction bases unmatched: 12. The CDR3 DNA sequence: TGCGCCAGCAGCCCACAAGCCGGGACAGAGCCTAACTATGGCTACACCTTC. This encodes CASSPQAGTEPNYGYTF.

This sequence joins TRBV28 and TRBJ1-4; unclear D gene. Germline CDR1 reads MDHEN; CDR2 reads SYDVKM. V was clipped by 4 bases and J by 0 bases, with 12 bases between them. This CDR3 has 16 amino acids. The chain's CDR3 is CASSSSRHATNEKLFF. In nucleotides, the CDR3 is TGTGCCAGCAGTTCCTCTCGACACGCAACTAATGAAAAACTGTTTTTT.

V usage is TRBV23-1 and J usage is TRBJ2-7; possible D gene TRBD2, 7 bases. TRBV23-1 carries the ORF label, with uncertain function. The CDR3 is 14 amino acids. V was shortened by 6 bases and J by 5 bases, with 17 bases between the two germline ends. The CDR3 loop is CASRGGRDLNEQYF. The CDR3 DNA reads as TGCGCCAGCAGAGGGGGGAGGGACCTTAACGAGCAGTACTTC.

V gene TRBV12-5 combines with J gene TRBJ2-7, with D unresolved. Trimming cost V 0 bases and J 5 bases, with 11 bases left between them. Germline CDR1 is LGHNT and CDR2 is FRNRAP. The CDR3 has 14 amino acids. CDR3 in DNA: TGTGCTAGTGGTTTGGTCAGTAATTTGGACGAGCAGTACTTC. This encodes CASGLVSNLDEQYF.

The chain has TRBV4-3 and TRBJ1-5; the D gene is possibly TRBD1 (5 bases). The germline V and J ends were trimmed by 4 bases and 11 bases, with 15 bases remaining between them. The CDR3 covers 13 residues. The germline V gene encodes CDR1 LGHNA and CDR2 YSLEER. Here the CDR3 reads CASSRDSWGSQHF. CDR3 nucleotides: TGCGCCAGCAGCCGGGACTCCTGGGGGTCCCAGCATTTT.

The chain employs TRBV25-1 and TRBJ2-4, with TRBD2 as a possible D gene (5 bases). The V gene lost 5 bases and the J gene lost 0 bases, with 11 bases spanning the gap. There are 15 residues in the CDR3. Germline V gene data show CDR1 as MGHDK and CDR2 as SYGVNS. CDR3 in amino acids: CASSPGELAKNIQYF. CDR3 nucleotide sequence: TGTGCCAGCAGTCCTGGGGAGCTAGCCAAAAACATTCAGTACTTC.

The chain employs TRBV27 and TRBJ1-4; D remains unclear. V dropped 4 bases and J dropped 5 bases, with 2 bases sitting between them. Germline values: CDR1 MNHEY, CDR2 SMNVEV (reference sequence). The CDR3 length is 11 residues. Here the CDR3 reads CASSSNEKLFF. Here the CDR3 DNA reads TGTGCCAGCAGTTCAAATGAAAAACTGTTTTTT.

This clone was counted only a few times. The chain recombines TRBV6-6 with TRBJ2-2; possibly TRBD1 for D (6 bases). Deletions cut 2 bases from V and 6 bases from J, with 13 bases between. The CDR3 totals 15 residues. Germline-derived CDR1 and CDR2 are MNHNY and SVGAGI (reference sequence). CDR3 loop: CASSYRDKRPGELFF. CDR3 DNA: TGTGCCAGCAGTTACCGGGACAAAAGACCCGGGGAGCTGTTTTTT.

The chain uses TRBV4-1 and TRBJ2-2; D is possibly TRBD1 (5 bases). The CDR3 spans 16 residues. Trimming took off 2 bases at V and 6 bases at J, with 16 bases between the two ends. Looked up from germline, CDR1 is MGHRA and CDR2 is YSYEKL. The CDR3 loop reads CASSQRSCRAPGELFF. The DNA of the CDR3 is TGCGCCAGCAGCCAAAGGTCGTGCAGGGCTCCCGGGGAGCTGTTTTTT.

CDR3 region: CASGLSEYGYTF. CDR3 bases: TGTGCTAGTGGTTTATCGGAGTATGGCTACACCTTC. The gene calls are TRBV12-5 and TRBJ1-2; D ambiguous. The V end was cut by 3 bases, the J end by 5 bases, with 7 bases between. CDR1 and CDR2 (germline): LGHNT, FRNRAP. This CDR3 has 12 amino acids.